The 21 T cell receptor beta chains given below trace back to one sample, sequenced in a study of T and B cells in COVID-19 patients. Blood genomic DNA input for TRB amplification was roughly 220-500 ng. BIOMED2 TRB-A/B primer pools were used in multiplex TRB PCR. In TCRdb, the multiplex PCR reads were re-called with MiXCR into one record per CDR3 protein. The sample has about 17,000 distinct CDR3 sequences, roughly 28% seen once; the top ten hold 3.5% to 4.5%. Material for sequencing was blood. These receptors were taken from a human donor who had recovered from COVID-19.

About this clonotype: A much larger clone lies one base from this, so it may be a read error. V usage is TRBV10-3 and J usage is TRBJ1-1, with D maybe TRBD1 (5 bases). This CDR3 has 13 amino acids. V was trimmed by 3 bases and J by 5 bases, leaving 10 bases between them. Germline CDR1 ENHRY, CDR2 SYGVKD. The CDR3 spells CAISDVRVTEAFF. CDR3 DNA sequence: TGTGCCATCAGTGATGTCAGGGTTACTGAAGCTTTCTTT.

V usage is TRBV6-4 and J usage is TRBJ2-7; D is possibly TRBD2 (6 bases). The CDR3 has 19 amino acids. From germline, CDR1 is MRHNA and CDR2 SNTAGT. The V and J ends lost 6 bases and 3 bases respectively, with 30 bases between them. CDR3 in DNA: TGTGCCAGCAGGGATCGCGGCAGAAGCGGCGAGGTGGAGGGCTACGAGCAGTACTTC. Its translation: CASRDRGRSGEVEGYEQYF.

At least ten counts were recorded for this clonotype. The genes are TRBV6-5 and TRBJ1-6; D is unclear. The CDR3 is 12 amino acids. Germline CDR1 and CDR2: MNHEY and SVGAGI. Trimming took 4 bases from V and 7 from J, leaving 5 bases between them. The CDR3 coding sequence is TGTGCCAGCAGTTTAGTCAATTCACCCCTCCACTTT. Its protein is CASSLVNSPLHF.

The gene calls are TRBV24-1 and TRBJ2-3; 10 bases are shared with TRBD2. This CDR3 contains 18 residues. J gave up 4 bases and V 4 bases, and 13 bases lay outside the gene matches. The germline V gene has CDR1 KGHDR and CDR2 SFDVKD. CDR3 bases: TGTGCCACCAGTGACTGGAGCGGGGGGGCCGGGTCTCCAGATACGCAGTATTTT. Its translation: CATSDWSGGAGSPDTQYF.

Points on this clonotype: One end of the junction varies from germline; a read error may be responsible. The CDR3, as DNA: TGCGCCAGCAGCTACCGGGACAGGGGGGCAAGTGAGCAGTTCTTC. It translates to CASSYRDRGASEQFF. The gene calls are TRBV5-3 and TRBJ2-1; 11 nucleotides agree with TRBD1. TRBV5-3 belongs to the ORF category, with a function that is uncertain. The CDR3 length is 15 residues.

V gene TRBV5-1 combines with J gene TRBJ2-7, with 8 bases lining up with TRBD1. The germline gives CDR1 SGHRS, CDR2 YFSETQ. V shed 4 bases and J 6 bases; nucleotides not matched to a gene: 6. The CDR3 is made up of 13 amino acids. DNA for the CDR3: TGCGCCAGCAGCCATCAAGACAGGGGCGAGCAGTACTTC. Translated: CASSHQDRGEQYF.

This clonotype was recorded at least ten times. The chain recombines TRBV19 with TRBJ1-2, with D maybe TRBD1 (5 bases). V lost 5 bases to trimming and J lost 0 bases, with 13 bases between them. This CDR3 is 15 amino acids long. CDR1 is LNHDA and CDR2 is SQIVND in the germline V gene (reference sequence). In nucleotides, the CDR3 is TGTGCCAGTAGTGCCCCAGGGCACGCTAACTATGGCTACACCTTC. Protein product: CASSAPGHANYGYTF.

A note on this clonotype: A read error may be the cause here, since a much bigger clone is one base away. The J gene is TRBJ1-6, the V gene TRBV18, with D hard to call. Germline-derived CDR1 and CDR2 are KGHSH and LQKENI. The CDR3 contains 15 residues. The CDR3 bases are TGTGTCAGCTCACCTGGGGTTTGGGAGAATTCACCCCTCCACTTT. Protein: CVSSPGVWENSPLHF.

In its sample, this clonotype ranks as medium-sized. At one end, the junction sequence differs from germline, possibly due to a read error. J is TRBJ1-5 and V is TRBV27; possibly TRBD1 for D (6 bases). The germline V gene has CDR1 MNHEY and CDR2 SMNVEV (reference sequence). CDR3 size: 14 residues. The CDR3 is CASRGGASNQPQHF. CDR3 bases: TGTGCCAGCAGAGGGGGGGCTAGCAATCAGCCCCAGCACTTT.

In its sample, this clonotype is medium-sized. The J gene is TRBJ1-3, the V gene TRBV19; TRBD1 aligns across 8 bases. This CDR3 comprises 15 residues. Per germline, CDR1 LNHDA and CDR2 SQIVND (reference sequence). J lost 3 bases, V lost 6 bases, and 7 bases had no gene match. The CDR3 here is CASSRTGFVGNTIYF. Written as DNA, the CDR3 is TGTGCCAGTAGCCGGACAGGGTTCGTTGGAAACACCATATATTTT. Combining the CDR3 with reference TRBV19 and TRBJ1-3 gives the whole variable domain DGGITQSPKYLFRKEGQNVTLSCEQNLNHDAMYWYRQDPGQGLRLIYYSQIVNDFQKGDIAEGYSVSREKKESFPLTVTSAQKNPTAFYLCASSRTGFVGNTIYFGEGSWLTVV.

This chain links TRBV10-3 with TRBJ1-1; TRBD1 matches 8 bases. V lost 6 bases and J lost 11; bases outside the gene matches: 5. Germline V gene data show CDR1 as ENHRY and CDR2 as SYGVKD. The CDR3 has 11 amino acids. DNA for the CDR3: TGTGCCATCAGGCAGGGGGCGATGGCTTTCTTT. Translated: CAIRQGAMAFF.

The chain employs TRBV12-3 or TRBV12-4 and TRBJ2-2, with TRBD2 matching 7 bases. V shed 1 base, J shed 2 bases, and the junction held 10 bases outside the gene matches. The CDR3 spans 18 residues. The CDR3 DNA reads TGTGCCAGCAGTTTAGGGTCTAGCGGTGGCCCCAACACCGGGGAGCTGTTTTTT. It yields the protein CASSLGSSGGPNTGELFF.

The chain uses TRBV30 and TRBJ2-7; the D gene is possibly TRBD2 (5 bases). Germline V gene lookup returns CDR1 GTSNPN and CDR2 SVGIG (reference sequence). The CDR3 extends over 11 amino acids. V lost 7 bases and J 5 bases, leaving 12 bases between the germline ends. The CDR3 reads CASWAGDEQYF. In DNA, the CDR3 is TGTGCCTCATGGGCGGGTGACGAGCAGTACTTC.

As for this clonotype: Germline is not matched at one junction end, which may reflect a read error. The chain uses TRBV19 and TRBJ2-1, with 12 bases that match TRBD2. The CDR3 runs 12 residues. CDR1 and CDR2 from the germline V gene are LNHDA and SQIVND (reference sequence). The CDR3 is CASSILAGGLVF. CDR3 sequence (DNA): TGTGCCAGCAGCATCCTAGCGGGGGGGCTTGTCTTC.

This clonotype is medium-sized within its sample. The J gene is TRBJ1-2, the V gene TRBV19; D ambiguous. Germline values: CDR1 LNHDA, CDR2 SQIVND (reference sequence). The V gene lost 5 bases and the J gene lost 8 bases, with 18 bases spanning the gap. The CDR3 is 14 amino acids. In DNA form, the CDR3 reads TGTGCCAGTAGTCCGTCGAGTGTAGGGTACGGCTACACCTTC. Translation: CASSPSSVGYGYTF.

This clonotype appeared a few times. The CDR3 nucleotides are TGTGCCAGCAAAAGGACAGGGGGGACCTACGAGCAGTACTTC. Translation: CASKRTGGTYEQYF. V and J are TRBV6-2 or TRBV6-3 and TRBJ2-7; 10 bases align to TRBD1. Looked up from germline, CDR1 is MNHEY and CDR2 is SVGEGT. CDR3 size: 14 residues. With 7 bases clipped from V and 2 bases from J, the junction kept 5 bases outside the gene matches.

This clonotype was counted only a few times. The CDR3 loop reads CASSFGPDQPQHF. In DNA form, the CDR3 reads TGTGCCAGCAGTTTCGGGCCCGATCAGCCCCAGCATTTT. V usage is TRBV27 and J usage is TRBJ1-5; D unresolved. V lost 3 bases to trimming and J lost 5 bases, with 8 bases between them. From germline, CDR1 is MNHEY and CDR2 SMNVEV (reference sequence). This CDR3 is 13 amino acids long.

Only a few counts were recorded for this clonotype. This sequence joins TRBV2 and TRBJ2-2; 11 bases are shared with TRBD2. The V and J ends lost 4 bases and 0 bases, in that order; junction bases with no gene match: 7. The V gene's germline CDR1 is SNHLY and CDR2 FYNNEI. The CDR3 has 18 amino acids. The CDR3 DNA follows: TGTGCCAGCAGTGTGGTAGCGGGGGGGAACGCGAACACCGGGGAGCTGTTTTTT. Translating gives CASSVVAGGNANTGELFF.

This clonotype is judged medium-sized. The genes are TRBV12-3 or TRBV12-4 and TRBJ2-7, with 7 bases aligning to TRBD1. The CDR3 is made up of 16 amino acids. V trimming: 0 bases; J trimming: 3 bases; junction bases outside the gene matches: 8. The DNA for the CDR3 is TGTGCCAGCAGTTTAGCCTCGACAGGGACGGGCTACGAGCAGTACTTC. Translated, it gives CASSLASTGTGYEQYF.

The chain couples TRBV6-2 or TRBV6-3 to TRBJ1-5; TRBD1 aligns across 8 bases. With V trimmed by 4 bases and J by 6 bases, 8 bases remained unmatched. The CDR3 totals 15 residues. The germline V gene encodes CDR1 MNHEY and CDR2 SVGEGT. This CDR3 is CASSSAGTGLQPQHF. CDR3 sequence (DNA): TGTGCCAGCAGTTCAGCCGGGACAGGACTTCAGCCCCAGCATTTT.

This sequence joins TRBV6-5 and TRBJ1-2; 8 nucleotides align to TRBD1. CDR3 length: 14 residues. Trimming cost V 7 bases and J 2 bases; bases outside gene matches: 6. Germline-derived CDR1 and CDR2 are MNHEY and SVGAGI. The CDR3 DNA is TGTGCCAGCAACTCACAGGGGGGGAACTATGGCTACACCTTC. Its protein product is CASNSQGGNYGYTF.